The entry below gives a single T cell receptor (beta chain) sequence along with its context. This clonotype was seen more than once but under ten times. There is no known antigen for this receptor. The sample holds no much larger clone one base away, and base qualities are not on file. The sample was run on an Illumina NovaSeq 6000. Using 5'RACE with constant-segment primers, TCRalpha and TCRbeta cDNA libraries were constructed, with sample barcodes and unique molecular identifiers added in the process. Trizol reagent was used to extract RNA from every sample. Amplification of the libraries took two PCR steps, and the second step added a second sample barcode plus Illumina TruSeq adapters. Sequencing of the libraries was done on an Illumina NovaSeq, producing 2 x 150 bp paired-end reads. In the authors' own workflow: Demultiplexing of reads and collapsing into UMI-guided consensus sequences were performed with migec v1.2.7. Using mixcr v2.1.11, UMI consensuses were aligned to TRA and TRB V and J templates and then assembled into clonotypes. Clonotypes were classified as expanded or contracted when called significant by both edgeR and NoisET, with noise models trained on biological replicates. edgeR calls used a false discovery rate-adjusted p below 0.01 and a log2 fold-change threshold of 1. As an exploratory analysis of dynamics, PCA with hierarchical clustering was applied to max-normalized trajectories of the 1000 most abundant clonotypes. The CD4 or CD8 phenotype of responding clones was assigned using the separately sequenced CD4+ and CD8+ repertoires. TCRdb handled the public reads itself, with Q25 trimming in fastp and clone calling in MiXCR, and kept productive beta chains. Here each entry gathers all rows of one CDR3 protein and keeps the most common genes and DNA. TCRdb's processing, not the authors' own work, is the source of the V and J calls. The sample table contains a few hundred thousand distinct CDR3 sequences; only one count was recorded for roughly 15% of them. Jointly, the top ten make up 20% to 25% of the sample.

From cysteine to phenylalanine, the CDR3 is 15 amino acids long. The kept DNA is CDR3 alone, 45 bases in frame from the first base. CDR1 MNHEY and CDR2 SVGAGI are derived from the germline V gene. Trimming takes 6 bases from V and 7 bases from J, and the germline ends sit 16 bases apart. The data belong to a study of T-cell memory formation after mild COVID-19 (TCRdb year 2021). About the full investigation: TCR sequence clusters from the two donors were found to be largely donor specific. In two donors, T-cell clones that expanded and contracted after mild COVID-19 were tracked by sequencing TCRalpha and TCRbeta repertoires over time. Two young, previously healthy adult volunteers, one female and one male, were included in the cohort. Overall study results and their limits: The study included only a couple of mild cases, and larger cohorts that include severe cases with pre-infection samples were judged to be necessary. Some responding clones were detected in pre-infection memory, suggesting pre-existing cross-reactive memory T cells joined the SARS-CoV-2 response. Contracting CD4+ clones were found mainly in CM and EM memory subsets, while CD8+ clones were enriched in EMRA. The second-wave clones that peaked on day 37 were not confirmed to be SARS-CoV-2 specific. Clones that contracted from day 15 to 85 showed balanced CD4/CD8 phenotypes, whereas a second wave of clones that expanded from day 15 to 37 leaned towards CD4+.

PBMCs were isolated by Ficoll-Paque density gradient centrifugation. The rearranged chain carries TRBV6-5 and TRBJ1-6; the D gene identity is not certain. This clonotype originated in a young man who had mild COVID-19 (a few samples of this study predate the infection). The sample titles of this study are shuffled in the database, so cell type and time point are left out; the donor was told from shared clones. What was sequenced was PBMCs or a T cell subset sorted from them (not recorded which). The CDR3 protein: CASSIDGLGNSPLHF. The sequenced DNA is TGTGCCAGCAGCATCGACGGACTTGGGAATTCACCCCTCCACTTT.